One sample yielded the 24 T cell receptor beta chains listed below, sequenced in a study of beta chain features in type 1 diabetes. No antigens are known for them. Overall study findings and caveats: All four CD4+ subsets from Type 1 diabetes patients carried moderately but significantly shorter TCRB CDR3s.

Reverse transcription of all isolated RNA meant that expressed TCRB transcripts were sequenced. Clones were read by immunoSEQ multiplex PCR, and TCRdb kept only the in-frame ones, dropping some. The sample records some 240,000 clones, under 20% being singletons. The sequenced sample consisted of naive CD4+ T cells from blood. These receptors originate from a man aged 30 to 45 with type 1 diabetes.

This clone was observed a handful of times. V and J are TRBV28 and TRBJ2-3, with 7 bases fitting TRBD2. The CDR3 is 15 residues long. V gave up 7 bases and J gave up 6 bases; unmatched junction bases: 13. Germline V gives CDR1 MDHEN, CDR2 SYDVKM. DNA for the CDR3: TGTGCCAGCACCCCCACGGGCGGGAGAGCGGATACGCAGTATTTT. Protein product: CASTPTGGRADTQYF. The whole variable domain, filled in from reference TRBV28 and TRBJ2-3, reads DVKVTQSSRYLVKRTGEKVFLECVQDMDHENMFWYRQDPGLGLRLIYFSYDVKMKEKGDIPEGYSVSREKKERFSLILESASTNQTSMYLCASTPTGGRADTQYFGPGTRLTVL.

V is TRBV25-1 and J is TRBJ2-6, with unresolved D. The CDR3 contains 15 residues. From germline, CDR1 is MGHDK and CDR2 SYGVNS. V gave up 4 bases and J gave up 0 bases, with 7 bases separating them. For the CDR3, the DNA is TGTGCCAGCAGTGCACGGAGCTCTGGGGCCAACGTCCTGACTTTC. This sequence encodes CASSARSSGANVLTF.

About this clone itself: Other DNA sequences in this specimen translate into the identical CDR3. The rearrangement joins TRBV5-1 to TRBJ2-3; D unresolved. The V gene lost 0 bases and the J gene lost 5 bases, with 4 bases spanning the gap. The germline gives CDR1 SGHRS, CDR2 YFSETQ. CDR3 length: 12 residues. CDR3 region: CASSLEGDTQYF. CDR3 nucleotide sequence: TGCGCCAGCAGCTTGGAAGGAGATACGCAGTATTTT.

The rearrangement joins TRBV6-5 to TRBJ2-3, with D possibly TRBD2 on 5 matching bases. Germline lookup yields CDR1 MNHEY and CDR2 SVGAGI. V was shortened by 6 bases and J by 2 bases, with 15 bases between the two germline ends. The CDR3 covers 15 residues. CDR3 DNA sequence: TGTGCCAGCAGCCCCTCGGGGATAGCCACAGATACGCAGTATTTT. This gives the protein CASSPSGIATDTQYF.

The chain combines TRBV4-1 with TRBJ2-3, with D uncertain. Trimming removed 1 base from V and 1 base from J, with 9 bases in between. The germline V gene encodes CDR1 MGHRA and CDR2 YSYEKL. This CDR3 has 15 amino acids. The CDR3 protein is CASSQVGDGTDTQYF. The CDR3 DNA is TGCGCCAGCAGCCAAGTGGGTGATGGCACAGATACGCAGTATTTT.

The chain is built from TRBV27 and TRBJ2-2; no clear D gene. CDR1 is MNHEY, CDR2 SMNVEV, per germline (reference sequence). There are 14 residues in the CDR3. Trimming pared 3 bases from V and 4 bases from J, leaving 9 bases between. CDR3 DNA: TGTGCCAGCAGTTTGAAAATGGGCACCGGGGAGCTGTTTTTT. This encodes CASSLKMGTGELFF.

V and J are TRBV9 and TRBJ2-1; 11 bases align to TRBD2. This CDR3 comprises 16 residues. In germline, CDR1 is SGDLS, CDR2 YYNGEE. Trimming removed 6 bases from V and 4 bases from J; junction bases left unmatched: 9. The CDR3 here is CASTPLAGAWYNEQFF. The CDR3 DNA sequence: TGTGCCAGCACCCCACTAGCGGGAGCGTGGTACAATGAGCAGTTCTTC.

V gene TRBV27 combines with J gene TRBJ2-3, with TRBD2 as a possible D gene (5 bases). There are 13 residues in the CDR3. CDR1 is MNHEY and CDR2 is SMNVEV in the germline V gene (reference sequence). Trimming shortened V by 8 bases and J by 4 bases, and 13 bases separated the two germline ends. The CDR3 nucleotides are TGTGCCAGCCTCAAATGGGAGTCAGATACGCAGTATTTT. Its protein product is CASLKWESDTQYF.

This clone was observed a handful of times. The genes are TRBV28 and TRBJ2-2; weak D call: TRBD2 (5 bases). The V end lost 6 bases, the J end lost 7 bases, and 9 bases lay between the germline ends. This CDR3 has 12 amino acids. Germline lookup yields CDR1 MDHEN and CDR2 SYDVKM. CDR3 in amino acids: CASSLRVGELFF. The CDR3 DNA reads TGTGCCAGCAGCCTGAGGGTCGGGGAGCTGTTTTTT.

The chain uses TRBV6-6 and TRBJ1-5, with D hard to call. CDR1 is MNHNY and CDR2 is SVGAGI in the germline V gene (reference sequence). Trimming shortened V by 7 bases and J by 7 bases, and 11 bases separated the two germline ends. The CDR3 totals 12 residues. The CDR3 loop reads CASTSGNQPQHF. The CDR3 DNA reads TGTGCCAGCACTTCGGGAAACCAGCCCCAGCATTTT.

The rearrangement uses TRBV7-2 and TRBJ2-3; D tentatively reads TRBD1 or TRBD2 (5 bases each). Trimming took off 2 bases at V and 5 bases at J, with 8 bases between the two ends. Germline CDR1 and CDR2: SGHTA and FQGNSA. This CDR3 spans 13 amino acids. The CDR3 DNA reads as TGTGCCAGCAGCTTATGGGACCTAGATACGCAGTATTTT. It translates to CASSLWDLDTQYF.

The chain is built from TRBV29-1 and TRBJ2-1, with a possible D match to TRBD1 (6 bases). Germline V gene data show CDR1 as SQVTM and CDR2 as ANQGSEA. Trimming took 6 bases from V and 6 from J, leaving 12 bases between them. This CDR3 contains 12 residues. This CDR3 reads CSVNGDTNEQFF. The CDR3, as DNA: TGCAGCGTGAATGGGGACACCAATGAGCAGTTCTTC.

The chain carries TRBV10-3 and TRBJ2-5; D is undetermined. Trimming took off 0 bases at V and 5 bases at J, with 1 base between the two ends. CDR3 length: 11 residues. The germline CDR1 and CDR2 sequences are ENHRY and SYGVKD. The CDR3 DNA is TGTGCCATCAGTGAGTCCGAGACCCAGTACTTC. This encodes CAISESETQYF.

J is TRBJ2-7 and V is TRBV4-2; D gene unclear. Trimming took off 0 bases at V and 1 base at J, with 10 bases between the two ends. The CDR3 covers 15 residues. The germline CDR1 and CDR2 sequences are LGHNA and YNFKEQ. CDR3 nucleotide sequence: TGTGCCAGCAGCCAAGATAAGGGCGGATCCTACGAGCAGTACTTC. As protein: CASSQDKGGSYEQYF.

This clone was found a few times. This chain uses TRBV29-1 with TRBJ2-3; 10 bases map to TRBD1. This CDR3 is 14 amino acids long. After removal of 7 bases from V and 3 bases from J, the junction contained 7 bases not matched to a gene. Germline V gene sequence: CDR1 SQVTM, CDR2 ANQGSEA. The DNA for the CDR3 is TGCAGCGCCGGGACAGGGGACCGAACAGATACGCAGTATTTT. Translating it yields CSAGTGDRTDTQYF.

In nucleotides, the CDR3 is TGTGCCAGCAGCGTAGCTCCTAGCGGGAGCCAAGAGACCCAGTACTTC. Amino acid sequence: CASSVAPSGSQETQYF. The V gene is TRBV9, the J gene TRBJ2-5; 10 positions match TRBD2. Germline trimming cut 0 bases from V and 1 base from J; bases unmatched to any gene: 3. The germline gives CDR1 SGDLS, CDR2 YYNGEE. The CDR3 loop spans 16 amino acids.

This clone was seen only a few times. The rearrangement joins TRBV25-1 to TRBJ2-1; no definite D call. Trimming took off 3 bases at V and 8 bases at J, with 17 bases between the two ends. Germline V gene data show CDR1 as MGHDK and CDR2 as SYGVNS. The CDR3 extends over 15 amino acids. CDR3 DNA sequence: TGTGCCAGCAGTGAGCCGACCGGACCTGGGGATGAGCAGTTCTTC. Amino acid sequence: CASSEPTGPGDEQFF.

This clone has more than one count but fewer than ten. The rearrangement uses TRBV2 and TRBJ2-7, with TRBD1 identical over 7 bases. This CDR3 region has 16 residues. After removal of 8 bases from V and 6 bases from J, the junction contained 19 bases not matched to a gene. CDR1 is SNHLY and CDR2 is FYNNEI in the germline V gene. In nucleotides, the CDR3 is TGTGCCAGCTGTTATGTCGCCGGGACAGTGCCCATCGAGCAGTACTTC. Encoded protein: CASCYVAGTVPIEQYF.

This clone was recorded a few times. This chain joins TRBV18 and TRBJ2-3; 8 bases line up with TRBD1. J gave up 11 bases and V 3 bases, and 4 bases lay outside the gene matches. This CDR3 is built from 12 residues. Germline CDR1 KGHSH, CDR2 LQKENI. The CDR3, as DNA: TGTGCCAGCTCACCCCGGACAGGGATGCAGTATTTT. Translation: CASSPRTGMQYF. Full variable domain (rest looked up from reference TRBV18 and TRBJ2-3): NAGVMQNPRHLVRRRGQEARLRCSPMKGHSHVYWYRQLPEEGLKFMVYLQKENIIDESGMPKERFSAEFPKEGPSILRIQQVVRGDSAAYFCASSPRTGMQYFGPGTRLTVL.

CDR3 residues: CASSLIAGGPSEQYF. The CDR3 DNA reads TGTGCCAGCAGTCTAATAGCGGGAGGGCCCTCCGAGCAGTACTTC. This chain uses TRBV7-9 with TRBJ2-7; 11 bases align to TRBD2. With 6 bases clipped from V and 6 bases from J, the junction kept 10 bases outside the gene matches. Germline loops: CDR1 SEHNR, CDR2 FQNEAQ (reference sequence). This CDR3 is built from 15 residues.

This clone occurred a few times. The chain joins TRBV5-4 to TRBJ2-3; D gene uncertain. This CDR3 region has 15 residues. V was trimmed by 0 bases and J by 0 bases, leaving 8 bases between them. Per the germline V gene, CDR1 is SGHNT and CDR2 is YYREEE (reference sequence). The CDR3 sequence: CASSLAAGSTDTQYF. CDR3 bases: TGTGCCAGCAGCTTGGCAGCAGGTAGCACAGATACGCAGTATTTT.

This clone has only a few counts. This chain uses TRBV5-1 with TRBJ2-3; D might be TRBD1 or TRBD2, each matching 5 bases. Looked up from germline, CDR1 is SGHRS and CDR2 is YFSETQ. With 4 bases removed from V and 0 bases from J, the gap between germline ends came to 21 bases. CDR3 length: 18 amino acids. The CDR3 protein is CASSHPRGQGSSTDTQYF. Here the CDR3 DNA reads TGCGCCAGCAGCCATCCTCGAGGGCAGGGCTCCAGCACAGATACGCAGTATTTT.

This clone was picked up a small number of times. This chain connects TRBV30 to TRBJ1-3; maybe TRBD1 (6 bases). Germline CDR1 GTSNPN, CDR2 SVGIG (reference sequence). V shed 0 bases and J shed 12 bases, with 18 bases lying between them. The CDR3 is made up of 14 amino acids. Here the CDR3 DNA reads TGTGCCTGGAGTGTACGCGGGGGCGGTGGGATCATATATTTT. This encodes CAWSVRGGGGIIYF.

CDR3 sequence reads: CASSYSMADTQYF. The CDR3, as DNA: TGTGCCAGCAGCTACTCCATGGCGGATACGCAGTATTTT. This chain connects TRBV7-8 to TRBJ2-3; D gene uncertain. The germline gives CDR1 SGHVS, CDR2 FQNEAQ. V was shortened by 4 bases and J by 6 bases, with 11 bases between the two germline ends. The CDR3 consists of 13 residues.